The 28 T cell receptor beta chains presented below share a single source sample, sequenced in a study of cytomegalovirus exposure and HLA in healthy donors. PCR used 60 Vbeta primers and 13 Jbeta primers. TCRdb's copy holds only in-frame clones and misses some; the assay was immunoSEQ multiplex PCR. The sample lists 100,000 to 150,000 clones, 73% occurring once. Source material: PBMCs. These receptors originate from a man aged 60 to 69 in good health and CMV-seropositive.

The rearrangement uses TRBV11-2 and TRBJ2-2; D might be TRBD2 (6 bases). Germline V gene data show CDR1 as SGHAT and CDR2 as FQNNGV. The CDR3 length is 12 residues. V was pared by 6 bases and J by 7 bases, with 9 bases between. The CDR3 sequence is CASRWGGGELFF. The CDR3 DNA reads as TGTGCCAGCAGGTGGGGAGGCGGGGAGCTGTTTTTT.

The V gene is TRBV20-1, the J gene TRBJ2-1; D might be TRBD1 (5 bases). This CDR3 region has 11 residues. Germline loops: CDR1 DFQATT, CDR2 SNEGSKA (reference sequence). Trimming shortened V by 5 bases and J by 11 bases, and 13 bases separated the two germline ends. DNA of the CDR3: TGCAGTGCTGGGGTACAGGACAAGCAGTTCTTC. Translation: CSAGVQDKQFF.

The rearrangement uses TRBV4-2 and TRBJ2-1; tentative D call: TRBD2 (5 bases). The CDR3 spans 14 residues. The germline V gene encodes CDR1 LGHNA and CDR2 YNFKEQ. Trimming stripped 0 bases from V and 5 bases from J, with 8 bases between. The CDR3: CASSQDRGNNEQFF. The CDR3 DNA sequence: TGTGCCAGCAGCCAAGATCGAGGGAACAATGAGCAGTTCTTC.

V usage is TRBV7-9 and J usage is TRBJ1-2, with D perhaps matching TRBD1 (5 bases). V was cut by 5 bases and J by 9 bases, with 13 bases left in between. Germline CDR1 SEHNR, CDR2 FQNEAQ (reference sequence). There are 12 residues in the CDR3. Here the CDR3 reads CASSISDSRYTF. CDR3 bases: TGTGCCAGCAGCATTTCTGACAGTCGCTACACCTTC.

This clone has only a few counts. The V gene is TRBV28, the J gene TRBJ1-2, with a weak D call TRBD1 (6 bases). CDR3 length: 14 amino acids. The germline gives CDR1 MDHEN, CDR2 SYDVKM. The V end lost 10 bases, the J end lost 2 bases, and 17 bases lay between the germline ends. This chain's CDR3 is CATKQTGPNYGYTF. CDR3 bases: TGTGCCACCAAACAGACAGGCCCAAACTATGGCTACACCTTC.

J is TRBJ1-2 and V is TRBV29-1; D gene ambiguous. The CDR3 sequence is 13 residues long. Germline V gene data show CDR1 as SQVTM and CDR2 as ANQGSEA. Trimming took off 4 bases at V and 3 bases at J, with 12 bases between the two ends. Here the CDR3 reads CSVGRQVDYGYTF. The CDR3 nucleotides read TGCAGCGTTGGCCGGCAGGTGGACTATGGCTACACCTTC.

The chain carries TRBV29-1 and TRBJ1-6, with 7 positions matching TRBD1. J lost 6 bases, V lost 4 bases, and 3 bases had no gene match. In germline, CDR1 is SQVTM, CDR2 ANQGSEA. The CDR3 spans 13 residues. The CDR3 DNA is TGCAGCGTTGGGACAGGAACTAATTCACCCCTCCACTTT. This codes for CSVGTGTNSPLHF.

The genes are TRBV5-4 and TRBJ2-1; TRBD2 matches at 13 bases. The CDR3 has 18 residues. With V trimmed by 3 bases and J by 7 bases, 13 bases remained unmatched. Germline V lookup: CDR1 SGHNT, CDR2 YYREEE (reference sequence). The CDR3 sequence is CASSSEYRTSGGMNEQFF. Written as DNA, the CDR3 is TGTGCCAGCAGCTCAGAGTACCGGACTAGCGGGGGAATGAATGAGCAGTTCTTC.

In its sample, this clone was seen a few times. The chain uses TRBV27 and TRBJ1-5; 8 positions agree with TRBD1. Germline values: CDR1 MNHEY, CDR2 SMNVEV (reference sequence). The V gene end was trimmed by 4 bases and the J gene end by 6 bases; junction bases not matched to a gene: 11. There are 16 residues in the CDR3. The CDR3 nucleotides read TGTGCCAGCAGTTGGGCTTCGTCACAGGGGGGTCAGCCCCAGCATTTT. Translation: CASSWASSQGGQPQHF.

J is TRBJ1-2 and V is TRBV5-1, with 12 bases lining up with TRBD1. CDR3 length: 15 residues. Germline values: CDR1 SGHRS, CDR2 YFSETQ. V shed 5 bases and J 8 bases; nucleotides not matched to a gene: 10. For the CDR3, the DNA is TGCGCCAGCAGGCCGCCGGGACAGGGGGCAGAAGGCTACACCTTC. Translated: CASRPPGQGAEGYTF.

J is TRBJ2-5 and V is TRBV5-1, with no clear D. V was clipped by 0 bases and J by 1 base, with 10 bases between them. The CDR3 has 15 residues. Germline V gene lookup returns CDR1 SGHRS and CDR2 YFSETQ. The CDR3 loop is CASSLGLGSQETQYF. DNA of the CDR3: TGCGCCAGCAGCTTGGGTCTGGGCAGCCAAGAGACCCAGTACTTC. The variable domain in full, completed from reference TRBV5-1 and TRBJ2-5, reads KAGVTQTPRYLIKTRGQQVTLSCSPISGHRSVSWYQQTPGQGLQFLFEYFSETQRNKGNFPGRFSGRQFSNSRSEMNVSTLELGDSALYLCASSLGLGSQETQYFGPGTRLLVL.

The chain links TRBV4-2 to TRBJ2-5; the match to TRBD2 covers 11 bases. V was clipped by 1 base and J by 5 bases; unmatched bases: 12. Looked up from germline, CDR1 is LGHNA and CDR2 is YNFKEQ. The CDR3 length is 18 residues. The CDR3 region has the DNA TGTGCCAGCAGCCAAGGCGCTATTAGCGGGGGGGCCAGGGAGACCCAGTACTTC. Translation gives CASSQGAISGGARETQYF.

This chain uses TRBV6-6 with TRBJ1-4; D perhaps matches TRBD1 (5 bases). CDR3 length: 14 amino acids. The germline V gene has CDR1 MNHNY and CDR2 SVGAGI (reference sequence). V lost 2 bases and J 6 bases, leaving 10 bases between the germline ends. The CDR3 reads CASSYLGGDEKLFF. CDR3 nucleotide sequence: TGTGCCAGCAGTTACCTTGGGGGGGATGAAAAACTGTTTTTT.

This rearrangement joins TRBV7-8 to TRBJ1-2; D is possibly TRBD1 (6 bases). The CDR3 is 16 amino acids. Germline V lookup: CDR1 SGHVS, CDR2 FQNEAQ. The V and J ends lost 0 bases and 7 bases respectively, with 18 bases between them. CDR3 amino acids: CASSLARVTGSAGYTF. CDR3 nucleotides: TGTGCCAGCAGCTTAGCGCGGGTCACAGGGTCAGCTGGCTACACCTTC.

The rearrangement joins TRBV2 to TRBJ2-4, with TRBD1 matching over 11 bases. The germline V gene encodes CDR1 SNHLY and CDR2 FYNNEI. V lost 4 bases to trimming and J lost 8 bases; unmatched junction nucleotides: 7. This CDR3 region has 15 residues. This CDR3 is CASSVGTGGFHIQYF. For the CDR3, the DNA is TGTGCCAGCAGTGTTGGGACAGGGGGGTTCCACATTCAGTACTTC.

This clone was seen only once. V and J are TRBV28 and TRBJ1-5, with 9 bases matching TRBD1. The V and J ends lost 7 bases and 6 bases, in that order; junction bases with no gene match: 7. This CDR3 has 14 residues. Germline loops: CDR1 MDHEN, CDR2 SYDVKM. CDR3 coding DNA: TGTGCCAGCATGCCGGGACAGGGCACTCAGCCCCAGCATTTT. It yields the protein CASMPGQGTQPQHF.

This chain connects TRBV5-6 to TRBJ1-2; D uncertain. CDR1 and CDR2 from the germline V gene are SGHDT and YYEEEE. The CDR3 runs to 14 residues. V was cut by 0 bases and J by 7 bases, with 13 bases left in between. Written as DNA, the CDR3 is TGTGCCAGCAGCTTGGCCCGAGGGATTCGTGGCTACACCTTC. Amino acid sequence: CASSLARGIRGYTF.

The rearrangement links TRBV6-1 to TRBJ2-7; TRBD1 agrees at 9 bases. The germline V gene encodes CDR1 MNHNS and CDR2 SASEGT. With 7 bases clipped from V and 3 bases from J, the junction kept 4 bases outside the gene matches. This CDR3 spans 13 amino acids. CDR3 DNA: TGTGCCAGCATTGGACAGGGGTTCTACGAGCAGTACTTC. Encoded protein: CASIGQGFYEQYF.

The chain recombines TRBV6-5 with TRBJ2-7; tentatively, D is TRBD2 (6 bases). This CDR3 spans 11 amino acids. Trimming shortened V by 11 bases and J by 6 bases, and 14 bases separated the two germline ends. Germline CDR1 reads MNHEY; CDR2 reads SVGAGI. The CDR3 loop reads CASRRGAEQYF. The CDR3 nucleotides read TGTGCCTCCCGTCGCGGGGCCGAGCAGTACTTC.

This clone has a single count. The chain combines TRBV2 with TRBJ2-3; 12 positions agree with TRBD2. Trimming cost V 5 bases and J 4 bases; bases outside gene matches: 7. Germline assignment: CDR1 SNHLY and CDR2 FYNNEI. The CDR3 has 16 residues. CDR3 protein: CASSHPSGGASDTQYF. The CDR3 region has the DNA TGTGCCAGCAGTCATCCTAGCGGGGGGGCCTCAGATACGCAGTATTTT.

The rearrangement uses TRBV7-3 and TRBJ1-1; 12 bases agree with TRBD1. The length of the CDR3 is 15 residues. Germline CDR1 reads SGHTA; CDR2 reads FQGTGA. J gave up 3 bases and V 5 bases, and 4 bases lay outside the gene matches. DNA for the CDR3: TGTGCCAGCAGCCAGGGACAGGGGGCGGACACTGAAGCTTTCTTT. Its protein is CASSQGQGADTEAFF.

Only a few counts were recorded for this clone. Other nucleotide sequences in the sample specify the same CDR3. The chain couples TRBV2 to TRBJ2-1; D is undetermined. V was cut by 5 bases and J by 3 bases, with 5 bases left in between. Germline V gives CDR1 SNHLY, CDR2 FYNNEI. The CDR3 contains 12 residues. The CDR3 DNA reads TGTGCCAGCAGTACGGGCTACAATGAGCAGTTCTTC. Its protein is CASSTGYNEQFF.

V gene TRBV4-1 combines with J gene TRBJ2-7, with TRBD1 identical over 7 bases. V lost 6 bases, J lost 2 bases, and 10 bases stayed unmatched. CDR3 length: 15 amino acids. Germline V gives CDR1 MGHRA, CDR2 YSYEKL. CDR3 sequence: CASRDPRDRAYEQYF. The DNA of the CDR3 is TGCGCCAGCAGGGACCCCCGGGACAGAGCCTACGAGCAGTACTTC.

The chain carries TRBV7-6 and TRBJ2-1; 9 bases line up with TRBD2. Trimming took 5 bases from V and 4 from J; bases not matched to a gene: 6. Germline V gives CDR1 SGHVS, CDR2 FNYEAQ. This CDR3 spans 15 amino acids. CDR3 in amino acids: CASSQSGGNYNEQFF. DNA for the CDR3: TGTGCCAGCAGCCAAAGCGGGGGGAATTACAATGAGCAGTTCTTC.

This chain joins TRBV6-5 and TRBJ2-2, with 11 bases identical to TRBD1. CDR1 is MNHEY and CDR2 is SVGAGI in the germline V gene. This CDR3 region has 15 residues. V gave up 4 bases and J gave up 8 bases; unmatched junction bases: 6. CDR3 sequence: CASSSRTGGVGELFF. In DNA, the CDR3 is TGTGCCAGCAGTTCTCGGACAGGGGGCGTGGGGGAGCTGTTTTTT.

The chain is built from TRBV7-8 and TRBJ1-3; 7 nucleotides match TRBD1. The CDR3 runs to 19 residues. V was clipped by 5 bases and J by 0 bases; unmatched bases: 16. The germline gives CDR1 SGHVS, CDR2 FQNEAQ. CDR3 DNA: TGTGCCAGCAGCCTCGGGGACAGTAGGATAAGAATCTCTGGAAACACCATATATTTT. Its translation: CASSLGDSRIRISGNTIYF.

The V gene is TRBV6-1, the J gene TRBJ1-5; no definite D call. The CDR3 sequence is 17 residues long. CDR1 is MNHNS, CDR2 SASEGT, per germline. Trimming took off 1 base at V and 10 bases at J, with 23 bases between the two ends. CDR3 DNA: TGTGCCAGCAGTGAAGGATCTGCAACAGTCTATCGGGGTCCCCAGCATTTT. As protein: CASSEGSATVYRGPQHF.

The chain carries TRBV6-5 and TRBJ2-7, with D possibly being TRBD1 (5 bases). Germline values: CDR1 MNHEY, CDR2 SVGAGI. CDR3 length: 16 amino acids. The V and J ends lost 4 bases and 4 bases respectively, with 20 bases between them. CDR3 bases: TGTGCCAGCAGTTGGGCAGGGTGGGATAAGGAATACGAGCAGTACTTC. The encoded protein is CASSWAGWDKEYEQYF.